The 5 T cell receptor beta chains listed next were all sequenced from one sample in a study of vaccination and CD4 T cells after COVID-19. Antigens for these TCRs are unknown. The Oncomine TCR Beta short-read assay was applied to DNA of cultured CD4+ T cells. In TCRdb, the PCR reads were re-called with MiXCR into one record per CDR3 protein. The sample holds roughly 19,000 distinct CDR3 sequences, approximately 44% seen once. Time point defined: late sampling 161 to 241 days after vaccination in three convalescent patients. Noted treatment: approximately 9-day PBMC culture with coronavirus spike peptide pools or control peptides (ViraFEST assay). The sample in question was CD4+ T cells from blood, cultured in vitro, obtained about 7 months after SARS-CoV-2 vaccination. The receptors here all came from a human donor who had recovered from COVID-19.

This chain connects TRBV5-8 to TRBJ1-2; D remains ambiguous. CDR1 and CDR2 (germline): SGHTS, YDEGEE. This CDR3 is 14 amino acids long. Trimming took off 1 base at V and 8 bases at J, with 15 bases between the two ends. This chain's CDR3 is CASSLMSASEGYTF. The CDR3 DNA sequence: TGTGCCAGCAGCTTGATGTCAGCCTCTGAGGGCTACACCTTC.

CDR3 amino acids: CASSPETGSPLHF. In DNA form, the CDR3 reads TGTGCCAGCAGTCCCGAGACAGGTTCACCCCTCCACTTT. V is TRBV6-4 and J is TRBJ1-6; possible D gene TRBD1, 6 bases. With 5 bases removed from V and 9 bases from J, the gap between germline ends came to 11 bases. This CDR3 spans 13 amino acids. The germline V gene has CDR1 MRHNA and CDR2 SNTAGT.

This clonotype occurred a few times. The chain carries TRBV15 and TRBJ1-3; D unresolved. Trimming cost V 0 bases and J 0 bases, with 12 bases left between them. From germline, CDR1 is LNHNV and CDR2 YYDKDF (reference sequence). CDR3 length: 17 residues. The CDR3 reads CATSRDSVGYSGNTIYF. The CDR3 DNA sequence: TGTGCCACCAGCAGAGATAGTGTTGGGTACTCTGGAAACACCATATATTTT.

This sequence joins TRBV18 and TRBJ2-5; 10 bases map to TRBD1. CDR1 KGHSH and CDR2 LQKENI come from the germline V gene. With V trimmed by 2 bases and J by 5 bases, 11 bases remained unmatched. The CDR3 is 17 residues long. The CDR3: CASSPRAGTGVGETQYF. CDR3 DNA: TGTGCCAGCTCACCAAGGGCCGGGACAGGGGTCGGGGAGACCCAGTACTTC.

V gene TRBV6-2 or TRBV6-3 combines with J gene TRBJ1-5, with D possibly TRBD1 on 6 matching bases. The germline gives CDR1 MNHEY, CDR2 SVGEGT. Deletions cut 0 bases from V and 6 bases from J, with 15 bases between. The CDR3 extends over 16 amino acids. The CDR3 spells CASSYSTQGWGQPQHF. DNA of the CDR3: TGTGCCAGCAGTTACTCGACACAGGGTTGGGGTCAGCCCCAGCATTTT.